This T cell receptor (beta chain) came from a study of CXCR3-negative and CXCR3-positive naive CD8 T cells (dated by TCRdb to about 2019). At the level of the whole study: In total, approximately 150 million TRB reads were obtained, corresponding to roughly 1.5 +/- 0.3 million reads per library. Diversity and physicochemical repertoire analyses were performed on around twelve donors pooled from two independent experiments. Naive subsets from five or six donors and memory cells from 3 donors were included in the TRBV-TRBJ cluster analysis.

Concerning this clonotype: Its cognate antigen has yet to be identified.

CDR1 SEHNR and CDR2 FQNEAQ are derived from the germline V gene (reference sequence). The CDR3 contains 12 residues, cysteine and phenylalanine counted. No DNA sequence was recorded. Summary of the overall study and its limitations: Surface CD5, linked to self-reactivity in mice, was comparable between naive subsets; TCR interaction strength was therefore also inferred from TRB CDR3 physicochemical properties. Compared with CXCR3-negative naive cells, CXCR3-positive naive cells had TRB CDR3s with higher hydrophobicity (lower Kidera factor 4), lower energy, and higher strength and volume indices. Because CXCR3 expression was partially decreased after cryopreservation, freshly isolated PBMCs were used for most assays. Comparably high repertoire diversity was found in both naive subsets, whereas much lower repertoire diversity was found in memory CD8+ T cells. Naive CXCR3-negative and CXCR3-positive cells from the same donor showed similar TRBV-TRBJ usage, whereas memory cells showed distinct patterns.

Data came from a NextSeq 550. The Human TCR Profiling Kit (MiLaboratory) was used to prepare UMI-labeled 5' RACE TRB cDNA libraries. The full amount of extracted RNA was used for cDNA synthesis, and the full amount of resulting cDNA was used for PCR amplification. Libraries were prepared in parallel with an identical number of PCR cycles. On the authors' methods: With a requirement of at least two reads per UMI, MIGEC and MiXCR extracted about 50,000 +/- 10,000 unique UMI-labeled TRB cDNA molecules per library. An average of approximately 40,000 +/- 10,000 functional in-frame TRB CDR3 nucleotide clonotypes without stop codons was found per library. After downsampling to 5000 UMI-labeled TRB molecules per sample, diversity metrics such as normalized Shannon-Wiener and Chao1 were calculated in VDJtools. VDJtools was used to calculate clonotype-size-weighted physicochemical properties of the central five CDR3 residues, namely interaction energy, strength, volume and Kidera factor 4. Following reprocessing of the reads by TCRdb, the data hold one row per CDR3 protein sequence and no DNA is available. TCRdb's processing, not the authors' own work, is the source of the V and J calls. Per the sample table, the count is about 120,000 distinct CDR3 sequences. The ten most abundant clones make up approximately 0.36% of the sample.

For every CD8+ T cell subset, 300,000 cells were flow-sorted straight into RLT lysis buffer, and each subset was sorted in triplicate. To exclude memory contaminants, naive CD8+ T cells were stringently defined as CD45RO-CCR7+CD27+CD95-. Peripheral blood mononuclear cells were isolated from buffy coats by standard density gradient centrifugation. Naive CXCR3-negative and CXCR3-positive CD8+ T cells were flow-sorted using a FACSAria III. An RNeasy Mini Kit was used to extract total RNA from the sorted cells. The chain joins TRBV7-9 to TRBJ1-5. The receptor was derived from a human donor in good health. Some clones in this sample may be carry-over from other donors' samples. Source material: naive CXCR3+ CD8+ T cells from blood. This specimen's cell subset or site label, per the study, means: CD45RO-CCR7+CD27+CD95- naive CD8+ T cells expressing CXCR3 (TNR3+). The CDR3 reads CASSSQNQPQHF.